The 17 T cell receptor beta chains below come from one sample, sequenced in a study of T cell responses to AZD1222 COVID-19 vaccine (dated by TCRdb to about 2021). The meaning of the sample's time point label: about 28 days (+/-7) after the second vaccine dose. Library method: the immunoSEQ multiplex PCR assay. Drawn from immuneACCESS, this table holds only the in-frame rearrangements with V and J called that TCRdb kept. Clones are partly lost; checked studies trace under half to an unresolved V gene and leave the rest unexplained. In all, the sample holds about 120,000 clones, and about 90% of those were seen once. Jointly, the top ten make up about 2.5% of the sample. This specimen consisted of peripheral blood, obtained 28 days after the second AZD1222 dose. The receptors derive from an adult who received the AZD1222 COVID-19 vaccine.

V and J are TRBV15 and TRBJ1-1; D gene unclear. Germline loops: CDR1 LNHNV, CDR2 YYDKDF (reference sequence). This CDR3 spans 15 amino acids. V was pared by 0 bases and J by 1 base, with 9 bases between. CDR3 DNA sequence: TGTGCCACCAGCAGAGATTGGGGAACGAACACTGAAGCTTTCTTT. This gives the protein CATSRDWGTNTEAFF. Full variable domain (outside the CDR3, taken from reference TRBV15 and TRBJ1-1): DAMVIQNPRYQVTQFGKPVTLSCSQTLNHNVMYWYQQKSSQAPKLLFHYYDKDFNNEADTPDNFQSRRPNTSFCFLDIRSPGLGDTAMYLCATSRDWGTNTEAFFGQGTRLTVV.

V is TRBV12-3 or TRBV12-4 and J is TRBJ2-3; the D is unclear. The CDR3 spans 11 residues. With 5 bases removed from V and 2 bases from J, the gap between germline ends came to 2 bases. CDR3 coding DNA: TGTGCCAGCAGTCCCACAGATACGCAGTATTTT. As protein: CASSPTDTQYF.

The rearrangement links TRBV15 to TRBJ1-5; no clear D gene. The CDR3 runs 15 residues. The germline CDR1 and CDR2 sequences are LNHNV and YYDKDF (reference sequence). With 2 bases removed from V and 3 bases from J, the gap between germline ends came to 11 bases. In nucleotides, the CDR3 is TGTGCCACCAGCAGATCCCGACGGGACAATCAGCCCCAGCATTTT. Translated, it gives CATSRSRRDNQPQHF.

V is TRBV19 and J is TRBJ1-1; D is possibly TRBD1 (5 bases). Per the germline V gene, CDR1 is LNHDA and CDR2 is SQIVND (reference sequence). This CDR3 spans 18 amino acids. Trimming pared 3 bases from V and 4 bases from J, leaving 24 bases between. CDR3 region: CASSIFGAGASSGTEAFF. In DNA form, the CDR3 reads TGTGCCAGTAGTATTTTTGGCGCTGGGGCGAGCTCCGGCACTGAAGCTTTCTTT. Looking up the rest from reference TRBV19 and TRBJ1-1 gives the full variable domain: DGGITQSPKYLFRKEGQNVTLSCEQNLNHDAMYWYRQDPGQGLRLIYYSQIVNDFQKGDIAEGYSVSREKKESFPLTVTSAQKNPTAFYLCASSIFGAGASSGTEAFFGQGTRLTVV.

The chain employs TRBV7-8 and TRBJ1-3; possible D gene TRBD1, 5 bases. The CDR3 sequence is 17 residues long. Trimming left V 3 bases short and J 3 bases short, with 18 bases between. CDR1 is SGHVS and CDR2 is FQNEAQ in the germline V gene. The CDR3 coding sequence is TGTGCCAGCAGCTTTACCCGGGACCCGTGGGGTGGAAACACCATATATTTT. Translation: CASSFTRDPWGGNTIYF.

The V call is TRBV6-5, the J call TRBJ2-2; maybe TRBD2 (6 bases). This CDR3 comprises 14 residues. The germline V and J ends were trimmed by 5 bases and 4 bases, with 11 bases remaining between them. Germline CDR1 reads MNHEY; CDR2 reads SVGAGI. The CDR3 DNA sequence: TGTGCCAGCAGTCCTGCGGGGCGCACCGGGGAGCTGTTTTTT. It encodes CASSPAGRTGELFF.

The rearrangement joins TRBV6-5 to TRBJ1-6; D remains unclear. This CDR3 is built from 15 residues. Trimming left V 6 bases short and J 7 bases short, with 16 bases between. Germline CDR1 is MNHEY and CDR2 is SVGAGI. The CDR3 bases are TGTGCCAGCAGGGGTTTGGAATCCATAAATTCACCCCTCCACTTT. It is translated as CASRGLESINSPLHF.

The chain recombines TRBV28 with TRBJ1-2; D not certain. CDR3 size: 13 residues. Germline CDR1 and CDR2: MDHEN and SYDVKM. The ends were cut back, 6 bases at V and 2 bases at J, with 10 bases in the middle. The CDR3 sequence: CASRTGSNYGYTF. In DNA form, the CDR3 reads TGTGCCAGCAGGACCGGGAGCAACTATGGCTACACCTTC.

This clone was seen just once. The genes are TRBV21-1 and TRBJ1-5; TRBD1, the D gene given by the table, was not confirmed from the DNA. TRBV21-1 is a pseudogene segment. This CDR3 is built from 17 residues. In DNA form, the CDR3 reads TGTGCCAGCAGCACCCGGGACAGAGGGTTCTGCAATCAGCCCCAGCATTTT. As protein: CASSTRDRGFCNQPQHF.

The V call is TRBV9, the J call TRBJ1-6; D unclear. The CDR3 runs 16 residues. The V and J ends lost 1 base and 8 bases respectively, with 16 bases between them. Germline CDR1 reads SGDLS; CDR2 reads YYNGEE. CDR3 coding DNA: TGTGCCAGCAGCGTATTGGAGATCCCGGCCCATTCACCCCTCCACTTT. Protein product: CASSVLEIPAHSPLHF.

The CDR3 is CASNWGQGASDTQYF. CDR3 in DNA: TGCGCCAGCAATTGGGGACAGGGGGCGTCAGATACGCAGTATTTT. The chain combines TRBV5-1 with TRBJ2-3, with TRBD1 matching 12 bases. This CDR3 comprises 15 residues. The V and J ends lost 6 bases and 4 bases, in that order; junction bases with no gene match: 6. The germline gives CDR1 SGHRS, CDR2 YFSETQ.

The chain links TRBV18 to TRBJ2-7, with D perhaps TRBD1 or TRBD2 (5 bases each). CDR3 length equals 17 residues. The V gene lost 3 bases and the J gene lost 0 bases, with 18 bases spanning the gap. CDR1 and CDR2 from the germline V gene are KGHSH and LQKENI. The CDR3 DNA sequence: TGTGCCAGCTCACCGTCCTCGGGACGAACCAGCTCCTACGAGCAGTACTTC. Encoded protein: CASSPSSGRTSSYEQYF.

In the case of this clone: The same CDR3 can be traced to other DNA sequences in this sample. The chain links TRBV19 to TRBJ1-2; D remains unclear. The CDR3 runs to 13 residues. Trimming took off 4 bases at V and 0 bases at J, with 6 bases between the two ends. Germline-derived CDR1 and CDR2 are LNHDA and SQIVND (reference sequence). For the CDR3, the DNA is TGTGCCAGTAGTACCGCGGCTAACTATGGCTACACCTTC. This translates into CASSTAANYGYTF.

V usage is TRBV5-1 and J usage is TRBJ2-2; TRBD1 matches 9 bases. CDR1 and CDR2 from the germline V gene are SGHRS and YFSETQ. The CDR3 spans 16 residues. The V gene end was trimmed by 1 base and the J gene end by 3 bases; junction bases not matched to a gene: 4. CDR3 residues: CASSLSGTGHTGELFF. CDR3 in DNA: TGCGCCAGCAGCTTGAGTGGGACAGGGCACACCGGGGAGCTGTTTTTT. Combining the CDR3 with reference TRBV5-1 and TRBJ2-2 gives the whole variable domain KAGVTQTPRYLIKTRGQQVTLSCSPISGHRSVSWYQQTPGQGLQFLFEYFSETQRNKGNFPGRFSGRQFSNSRSEMNVSTLELGDSALYLCASSLSGTGHTGELFFGEGSRLTVL.

The rearrangement links TRBV10-2 to TRBJ1-5; possibly TRBD1 for D (6 bases). CDR1 and CDR2 from the germline V gene are WSHSY and SAAADI. With 4 bases removed from V and 2 bases from J, the gap between germline ends came to 6 bases. The CDR3 loop spans 13 amino acids. CDR3: CASSGQGNQPQHF. In DNA, the CDR3 is TGCGCCAGCAGTGGACAGGGCAATCAGCCCCAGCATTTT.

The chain combines TRBV5-1 with TRBJ1-2, with 8 bases that match TRBD1. The V and J ends lost 4 bases and 8 bases, in that order; junction bases with no gene match: 7. The CDR3 is made up of 13 amino acids. Germline V gene lookup returns CDR1 SGHRS and CDR2 YFSETQ. In DNA, the CDR3 is TGCGCCAGCAGCCTCGGACAGGGATGGGGCTACACCTTC. It codes for CASSLGQGWGYTF.

The chain recombines TRBV6-1 with TRBJ1-6; D not certain. V was clipped by 10 bases and J by 6 bases, with 13 bases between them. This CDR3 has 13 residues. The V gene's germline CDR1 is MNHNS and CDR2 SASEGT. CDR3 DNA: TGTGCCACCCGGACTGCAATTAATTCACCCCTCCACTTT. This codes for CATRTAINSPLHF.